A single sample gave rise to the 12 T cell receptor beta chains below, sequenced in a study of CXCR3-negative and CXCR3-positive naive CD8 T cells. Via 5' RACE with UMI labels, TRB cDNA libraries were prepared. Following a re-call of the 5' RACE reads, TCRdb has one entry per CDR3 protein and lacks DNA. The sample table includes about 43,000 distinct CDR3 sequences. Specimen: memory CD8+ T cells from blood. These receptors originate from a human donor in good health. Some clones in this sample may be carry-over from other donors' samples.

This chain uses TRBV20-1 with TRBJ2-1; TCRdb picks TRBD1, but there is no DNA to check that call. CDR1 and CDR2 (germline): DFQATT, SNEGSKA (reference sequence). This CDR3 region has 14 residues. CDR3 loop: CSARVGDAYNEQFF.

The V gene is TRBV12-3 or TRBV12-4, the J gene TRBJ1-1. The CDR3 is made up of 15 amino acids. CDR3 residues: CASSSRPTFATEAFF.

The J gene is TRBJ2-1, the V gene TRBV7-2. Germline CDR1 reads SGHTA; CDR2 reads FQGNSA. There are 15 residues in the CDR3. The CDR3 loop reads CASSSVGTPYNEQFF.

The rearrangement uses TRBV7-7 and TRBJ2-1. The CDR3 contains 13 residues. Germline values: CDR1 SSHAT, CDR2 FNYEAQ (reference sequence). This chain's CDR3 is CASSSRLDNEQFF.

V is TRBV29-1 and J is TRBJ2-1; lacking DNA, the TRBD1 call made by TCRdb goes unchecked. In germline, CDR1 is SQVTM, CDR2 ANQGSEA. The CDR3 is 14 residues long. The CDR3 protein is CSVGDRGSYNEQFF.

The J gene is TRBJ2-7, the V gene TRBV29-1. There are 12 residues in the CDR3. Per the germline V gene, CDR1 is SQVTM and CDR2 is ANQGSEA. CDR3: CSVEVGTYEQYF.

The chain employs TRBV7-3 and TRBJ2-3; TCRdb names TRBD1, which stays unverified in the absence of DNA. In germline, CDR1 is SGHTA, CDR2 FQGTGA. This CDR3 has 13 amino acids. CDR3 sequence reads: CASSPGDWNTQYF.

The chain carries TRBV2 and TRBJ1-1; TCRdb calls TRBD1, which cannot be checked without DNA. This CDR3 has 15 residues. Germline V CDR1 and CDR2: SNHLY, FYNNEI. CDR3 region: CASSKRGDMNTEAFF.

The chain is built from TRBV4-3 and TRBJ2-2; as DNA is missing, the TRBD2 call by TCRdb cannot be tested. The CDR3 runs 14 residues. Germline V gene sequence: CDR1 LGHNA, CDR2 YSLEER. The CDR3 region is CASSLGGGAGELFF.

The chain uses TRBV20-1 and TRBJ2-5; TCRdb selects TRBD1, and the lack of DNA leaves this call unchecked. The CDR3 totals 16 residues. Germline CDR1 and CDR2: DFQATT and SNEGSKA (reference sequence). CDR3: CSARDRDGGALETQYF.

The chain joins TRBV7-6 to TRBJ1-1; TCRdb lists TRBD1, though no DNA is available to test this call. CDR3 length equals 17 residues. Germline CDR1 is SGHVS and CDR2 is FNYEAQ. CDR3 in amino acids: CASSLAGTVAMNTEAFF. The entire variable domain, with the rest obtained from reference TRBV7-6 and TRBJ1-1, is as follows: GAGVSQSPRYKVTKRGQDVALRCDPISGHVSLYWYRQALGQGPEFLTYFNYEAQQDKSGLPNDRFSAERPEGSISTLTIQRTEQRDSAMYRCASSLAGTVAMNTEAFFGQGTRLTVV.

The chain is built from TRBV10-3 and TRBJ1-1. The germline V gene has CDR1 ENHRY and CDR2 SYGVKD. CDR3 length equals 13 residues. This CDR3 is CAISEGTKPEAFF.